The 9 T cell receptor beta chains listed next were all sequenced from one sample in a study of tumor and adjacent non-tumor tissue in lung cancer. The library came from three nested PCR rounds adapted from ARM-PCR protocols. TCRdb re-analysed the multiplex PCR reads in MiXCR, keeping a single row per CDR3 protein. The repertoire has 55,000 to 75,000 distinct CDR3 sequences, approximately 63% of them found once; the top ten carry 20% to 25%. No cell sorting was done before RNA was extracted from the tissue. Sample: lung tumor tissue. The receptors stem from a man aged 50-59 years with non-small cell lung cancer.

This clonotype showed up many times. V and J are TRBV10-1 and TRBJ2-5, with D perhaps matching TRBD2 (7 bases). Germline lookup yields CDR1 WNHNN and CDR2 SYGVQD (reference sequence). This CDR3 region has 16 residues. V was shortened by 8 bases and J by 0 bases, with 19 bases between the two germline ends. CDR3 sequence: CASQGRAPKYQETQYF. For the CDR3, the DNA is TGCGCCAGCCAGGGGAGGGCCCCGAAGTACCAAGAGACCCAGTACTTC.

Comment on this clonotype: The conserved phenylalanine or tryptophan normally closing the CDR3 is absent here, so this likely arose from a read error. This chain joins TRBV11-3 and TRBJ2-3; 11 positions agree with TRBD2. Germline V gene data show CDR1 as SGHNT and CDR2 as YENEEA. CDR3 length: 15 amino acids. The CDR3: CANSLGTSGTDTQYL. The CDR3 DNA sequence: TGTGCCAACAGCTTAGGGACTAGCGGTACAGACACGCAGTATCTT.

This clonotype was seen more than once but under ten times. The V and J genes are TRBV5-1 and TRBJ2-4; D uncertain. The germline CDR1 and CDR2 sequences are SGHRS and YFSETQ. The CDR3 extends over 18 amino acids. V was clipped by 0 bases and J by 0 bases, with 16 bases between them. The CDR3 nucleotides read TGCGCCAGCAGCTTGGGTGCCTGGATGTCCCTAGCCAAAAACATTCAGTACTTC. Amino acid sequence: CASSLGAWMSLAKNIQYF.

This clonotype was detected only once. Being one base from a much bigger clone, this may be a read error. The chain couples TRBV7-9 to TRBJ2-7; unclear D gene. The CDR3 has 14 residues. V gave up 5 bases and J gave up 2 bases, with 13 bases separating them. The germline gives CDR1 SEHNR, CDR2 FQNEAQ (reference sequence). The CDR3: CASSPPVQTYEQYF. The CDR3 region has the DNA TGTGCCAGCAGCCCACCGGTACAGACCTACGAGCAGTACTTC.

The V and J genes are TRBV6-1 and TRBJ1-5, with TRBD1 matching 7 bases. This CDR3 contains 17 residues. Unmatched junction bases numbered 14, after V lost 4 bases and J lost 5 bases. Germline-derived CDR1 and CDR2 are MNHNS and SASEGT. The DNA for the CDR3 is TGTGCCAGCAGTGGGATATCGCGAGACAGGGACTATCAGCCCCAGCATTTT. It yields the protein CASSGISRDRDYQPQHF.

This chain uses TRBV5-1 with TRBJ1-2; 7 bases agree with TRBD1. Germline lookup yields CDR1 SGHRS and CDR2 YFSETQ. The J segment lost 6 bases and the V segment lost 4 bases, leaving 12 bases of the junction unmatched. The CDR3 consists of 15 residues. The chain's CDR3 is CASSPGQENFHGYTF. The DNA of the CDR3 is TGCGCCAGCAGCCCTGGACAGGAAAATTTCCATGGCTACACCTTC.

Turning to this clonotype: A junction end diverges from the germline sequence, so it may reflect a read error. The chain uses TRBV6-1 and TRBJ1-1; weak D call: TRBD1 (5 bases). Looked up from germline, CDR1 is MNHNS and CDR2 is SASEGT. This CDR3 has 13 residues. CDR3 residues: CVSWGLLNTEAFF. CDR3 DNA sequence: TGTGTCAGCTGGGGACTGCTGAACACTGAAGCTTTCTTT.

A note on this clonotype: This could be a read error, since a much larger clone is one nucleotide away. V and J are TRBV6-5 and TRBJ2-7, with D possibly TRBD1 on 6 matching bases. From germline, CDR1 is MNHEY and CDR2 SVGAGI. CDR3 length equals 14 residues. CDR3 DNA: TGTGCCAACAGTTACTCCCTACAGGGCCACGAGCAGTACTTC. As protein: CANSYSLQGHEQYF.

This clonotype has a count of ten or more. This sequence joins TRBV6-2 or TRBV6-3 and TRBJ2-7; D remains ambiguous. This CDR3 comprises 10 residues. V lost 4 bases, J lost 6 bases, and 4 bases lay in between. Germline CDR1 reads MNHEY; CDR2 reads SVGEGT. The CDR3 is CASSSVEQYF. In DNA, the CDR3 is TGTGCCAGCAGTTCCGTCGAGCAGTACTTC.